The present T cell receptor beta chain was sequenced within a study of identical twins. The CDR3 is made up of 12 amino acids. Trimming left V 7 bases short and J 6 bases short, with 7 bases between. Germline lookup yields CDR1 LGHNT and CDR2 FRNRAP. Carrying unique molecular identifiers, the cDNA also gained a universal primer site through template switching. One entry per CDR3 protein results from TCRdb running MiXCR on the 5' RACE reads. The table lists approximately 1.8 million distinct CDR3 sequences, around 33% of them singletons. Broader study findings: There was more out-of-frame TCR alpha sharing in monozygotic twins than models estimated.

This clonotype has more than one count but fewer than ten. The antigen is not known. This chain uses TRBV12-5 with TRBJ2-6; D is uncertain. The clonotype originates from a newborn girl in good health. Sequencing was performed on cord blood. CDR3 nucleotide sequence: TGTGCTAGTGCGCTGGAGGCCAACGTCCTGACTTTC. This translates into CASALEANVLTF.